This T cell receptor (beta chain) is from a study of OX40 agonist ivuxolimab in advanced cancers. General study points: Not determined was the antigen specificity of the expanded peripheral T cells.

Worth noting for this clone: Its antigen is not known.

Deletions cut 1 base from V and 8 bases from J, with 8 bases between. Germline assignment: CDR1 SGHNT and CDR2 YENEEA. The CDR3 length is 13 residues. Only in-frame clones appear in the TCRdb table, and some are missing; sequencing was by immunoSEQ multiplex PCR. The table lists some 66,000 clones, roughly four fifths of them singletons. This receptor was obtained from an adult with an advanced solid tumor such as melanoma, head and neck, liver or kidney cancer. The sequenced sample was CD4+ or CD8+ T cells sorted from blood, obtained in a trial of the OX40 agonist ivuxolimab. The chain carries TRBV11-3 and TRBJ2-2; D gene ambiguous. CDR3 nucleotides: TGTGCCAGCAGCTTAGCCCCCATTGGGGAGCTGTTTTTT. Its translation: CASSLAPIGELFF.